The source of this T cell receptor (beta chain) is a study of CD8 T cells in Susac syndrome. The authors reverse transcribed roughly 0.5 to 1 ug RNA with random hexamers. The immunoSEQ assay covered 54 Vbeta and 13 Jbeta segments for CDR3. A single record per CDR3 protein comes from TCRdb applying MiXCR to the immunoSEQ multiplex PCR reads. The sample records 250,000 to 300,000 distinct CDR3 sequences, roughly 81% being singletons. The germline V gene encodes CDR1 SGHTA and CDR2 FQGTGA. CDR3 length: 16 residues. Trimming stripped 1 base from V and 5 bases from J, with 17 bases between. The authors carried out high-throughput sequencing of TCR beta. They applied it to CD8+ and CD4+ T cells obtained from blood. Treatment-naive patients with stable or active relapsing-remitting disease were the multiple sclerosis controls.

The chain recombines TRBV7-3 with TRBJ2-5; D unresolved. This clonotype was sampled from a human donor with multiple sclerosis. The sample consisted of CD8+ T cells from PBMCs. Written as DNA, the CDR3 is TGTGCCAGCAGCTTAAACCCGGACCCGTCAAGGGAGACCCAGTACTTC. It codes for CASSLNPDPSRETQYF.